This TCR beta chain is drawn from a study of early T cells in non-severe SARS-CoV-2 infection. The overall study: With bulk RNA from unsorted whole blood as input, sequencing yielded unpaired chains.

As regards this clonotype: Antigen: not known.

Separate cDNA molecules each had unique molecular identifiers attached to them. One entry per CDR3 protein, called by TCRdb with MiXCR from the 5' RACE reads. The data show 50,000 to 65,000 distinct CDR3 sequences, more than 9% seen once. Study findings and constraints: Reliance on VDJdb matching favored anti-spike CD8 responses; private and CD4 specificities were missed.

Trimming took 5 bases from V and 0 from J; bases not matched to a gene: 7. Germline lookup yields CDR1 SGHRS and CDR2 YFSETQ. The CDR3 is 17 residues long. Sequencing used whole blood. The chain links TRBV5-1 to TRBJ2-5; 13 nucleotides line up with TRBD2. The TCR was taken from an adult who was a healthcare worker with PCR-confirmed SARS-CoV-2 infection or an uninfected control (not recorded which). The CDR3 spells CASSLGLAGVYQETQYF. The CDR3 nucleotides are TGCGCCAGCAGTCTCGGACTAGCGGGGGTGTACCAAGAGACCCAGTACTTC.